The T cell receptor (beta chain) described here comes from a study of blood T cell repertoires in COVID-19. Study overall: T cells, B-cell-depleted T cells, or PBMCs supplied cDNA or gDNA.

Germline loops: CDR1 LNHNV, CDR2 YYDKDF (reference sequence). The CDR3 contains 15 residues. With 5 bases clipped from V and 3 bases from J, the junction kept 7 bases outside the gene matches. Measured with immunoSEQ multiplex PCR; TCRdb has only the in-frame clones, and not every one. The sample holds roughly 70,000 clones, 85% to 90% seen once. The chain carries TRBV15 and TRBJ2-5; the match to TRBD2 covers 9 bases. The sample taken for sequencing was peripheral blood. This clonotype originated in a man aged 50 to 59 with active COVID-19. The CDR3 reads CATSGGGAREETQYF. CDR3 coding DNA: TGTGCCACCAGCGGCGGGGGGGCGAGAGAAGAGACCCAGTACTTC.